The source of this T cell receptor beta chain is a study of blood T cells in healthy people across ages. A second PCR, run for about 7 to 11 cycles, used a sample-barcoded 5' primer plus a J-beta primer mix. TCRdb fed the 5' RACE reads into MiXCR, producing one record per CDR3 protein. The table shows more than 900,000 distinct CDR3 sequences, with under 30% occurring only once. V was shortened by 2 bases and J by 3 bases, with 20 bases between the two germline ends. From germline, CDR1 is SNHLY and CDR2 FYNNEI. The CDR3 is made up of 18 amino acids. The sample also formed part of further work on T cells of mothers and their children.

Sequenced material: blood. The rearrangement joins TRBV2 to TRBJ2-4, with D unclear. The receptor comes from a girl aged 2-10 years in good health. CDR3 sequence: CASSEFPVDGNLKNIQYF. As DNA, the CDR3 is TGTGCCAGCAGTGAATTTCCAGTTGATGGGAACCTCAAAAACATTCAGTACTTC.